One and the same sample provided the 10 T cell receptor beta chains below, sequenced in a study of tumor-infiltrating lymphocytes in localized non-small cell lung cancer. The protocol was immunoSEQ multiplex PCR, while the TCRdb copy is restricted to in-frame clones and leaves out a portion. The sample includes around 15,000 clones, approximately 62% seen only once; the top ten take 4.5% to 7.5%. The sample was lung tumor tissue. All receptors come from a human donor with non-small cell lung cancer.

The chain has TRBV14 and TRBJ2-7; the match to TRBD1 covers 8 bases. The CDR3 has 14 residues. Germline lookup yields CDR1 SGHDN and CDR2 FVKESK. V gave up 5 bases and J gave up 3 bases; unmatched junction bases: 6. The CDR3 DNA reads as TGTGCCAGCAGCTGGCAGGGGGCACGCTACGAGCAGTACTTC. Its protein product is CASSWQGARYEQYF.

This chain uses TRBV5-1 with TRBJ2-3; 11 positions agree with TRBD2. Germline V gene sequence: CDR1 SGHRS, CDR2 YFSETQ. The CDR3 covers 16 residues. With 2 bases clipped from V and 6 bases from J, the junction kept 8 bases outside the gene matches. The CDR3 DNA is TGCGCCAGCAGCTTCCTAGCGGGAGGCCGGGGTGATACGCAGTATTTT. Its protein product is CASSFLAGGRGDTQYF. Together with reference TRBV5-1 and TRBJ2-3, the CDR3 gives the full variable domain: KAGVTQTPRYLIKTRGQQVTLSCSPISGHRSVSWYQQTPGQGLQFLFEYFSETQRNKGNFPGRFSGRQFSNSRSEMNVSTLELGDSALYLCASSFLAGGRGDTQYFGPGTRLTVL.

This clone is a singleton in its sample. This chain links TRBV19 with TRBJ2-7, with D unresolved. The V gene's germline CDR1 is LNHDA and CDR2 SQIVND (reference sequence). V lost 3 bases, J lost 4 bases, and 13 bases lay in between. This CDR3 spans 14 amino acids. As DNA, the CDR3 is TGTGCCAGTAGTATGGGAAATCCTCCATACGAGCAGTACTTC. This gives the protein CASSMGNPPYEQYF.

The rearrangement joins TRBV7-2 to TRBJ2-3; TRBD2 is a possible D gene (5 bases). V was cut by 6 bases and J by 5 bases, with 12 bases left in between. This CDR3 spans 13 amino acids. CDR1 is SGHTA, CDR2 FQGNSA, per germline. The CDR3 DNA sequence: TGTGCCAGCAGTCGGACTGTACGAGATACGCAGTATTTT. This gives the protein CASSRTVRDTQYF.

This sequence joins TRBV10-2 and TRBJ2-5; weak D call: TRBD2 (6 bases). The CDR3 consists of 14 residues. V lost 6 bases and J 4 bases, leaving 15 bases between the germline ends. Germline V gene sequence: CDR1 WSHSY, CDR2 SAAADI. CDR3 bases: TGCGCCAGCAGCGGACCAGTGGGGGGAGAGACCCAGTACTTC. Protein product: CASSGPVGGETQYF.

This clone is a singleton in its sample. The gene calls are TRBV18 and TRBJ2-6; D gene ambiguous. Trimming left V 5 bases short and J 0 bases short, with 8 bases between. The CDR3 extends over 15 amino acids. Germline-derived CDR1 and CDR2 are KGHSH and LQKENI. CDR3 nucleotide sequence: TGTGCCAGCTCATCGGGTAGCTCTGGGGCCAACGTCCTGACTTTC. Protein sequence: CASSSGSSGANVLTF.

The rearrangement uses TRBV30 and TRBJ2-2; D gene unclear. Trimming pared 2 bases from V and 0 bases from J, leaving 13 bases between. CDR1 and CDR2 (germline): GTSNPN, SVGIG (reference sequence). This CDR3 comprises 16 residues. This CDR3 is CAWSTGYASNTGELFF. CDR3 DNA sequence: TGTGCCTGGAGTACGGGCTACGCTTCGAACACCGGGGAGCTGTTTTTT.

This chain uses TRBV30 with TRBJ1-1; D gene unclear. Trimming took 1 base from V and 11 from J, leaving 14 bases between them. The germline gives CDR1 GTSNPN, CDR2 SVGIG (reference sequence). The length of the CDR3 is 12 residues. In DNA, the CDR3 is TGTGCCTGGAGTGACGGCCGGTCGACGGCTTTCTTT. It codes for CAWSDGRSTAFF.

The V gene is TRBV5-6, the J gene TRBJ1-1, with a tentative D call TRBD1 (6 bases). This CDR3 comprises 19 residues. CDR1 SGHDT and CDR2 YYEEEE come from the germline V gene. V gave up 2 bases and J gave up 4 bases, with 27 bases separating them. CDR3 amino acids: CASSFLPLLGGAVGTEAFF. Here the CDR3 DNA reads TGTGCCAGCAGCTTCCTACCCCTCTTGGGGGGCGCGGTGGGCACTGAAGCTTTCTTT.

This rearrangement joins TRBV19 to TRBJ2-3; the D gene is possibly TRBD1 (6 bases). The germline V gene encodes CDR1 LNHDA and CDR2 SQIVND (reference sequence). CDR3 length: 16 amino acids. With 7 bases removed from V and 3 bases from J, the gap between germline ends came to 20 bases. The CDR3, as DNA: TGTGCCAGTAAAATGTCGGGGTTCACAGGGACAGATACGCAGTATTTT. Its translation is CASKMSGFTGTDTQYF.